Listed here are 2 T cell receptor beta chains from one sample, sequenced in a study of shared clonotypes between healthy human individuals. Data came from immunoSEQ multiplex PCR; TCRdb stores just in-frame clones and leaves some out. The data show a few million clones, approximately 90% seen once. The sequencing input was naive CD4+ T cells sorted from blood. Subset of the sample: CD45RA+ positively selected. These TCRs come from a man between 18 and 35 years old in good health.

The chain joins TRBV11-3 to TRBJ2-3, with TRBD2 matching 8 bases. Germline-derived CDR1 and CDR2 are SGHNT and YENEEA. J lost 0 bases, V lost 6 bases, and 5 bases had no gene match. There are 15 residues in the CDR3. The CDR3: CASSPSGPSTDTQYF. CDR3 bases: TGTGCCAGCAGTCCTAGCGGGCCTAGCACAGATACGCAGTATTTT.

The V and J genes are TRBV6-5 and TRBJ1-2, with D perhaps matching TRBD1 (6 bases). CDR1 MNHEY and CDR2 SVGAGI come from the germline V gene. V shed 5 bases and J shed 2 bases, with 12 bases lying between them. The CDR3 contains 14 residues. The CDR3 coding sequence is TGTGCCAGCAGTGGGAACAGGGAAAACTATGGCTACACCTTC. It is translated as CASSGNRENYGYTF.